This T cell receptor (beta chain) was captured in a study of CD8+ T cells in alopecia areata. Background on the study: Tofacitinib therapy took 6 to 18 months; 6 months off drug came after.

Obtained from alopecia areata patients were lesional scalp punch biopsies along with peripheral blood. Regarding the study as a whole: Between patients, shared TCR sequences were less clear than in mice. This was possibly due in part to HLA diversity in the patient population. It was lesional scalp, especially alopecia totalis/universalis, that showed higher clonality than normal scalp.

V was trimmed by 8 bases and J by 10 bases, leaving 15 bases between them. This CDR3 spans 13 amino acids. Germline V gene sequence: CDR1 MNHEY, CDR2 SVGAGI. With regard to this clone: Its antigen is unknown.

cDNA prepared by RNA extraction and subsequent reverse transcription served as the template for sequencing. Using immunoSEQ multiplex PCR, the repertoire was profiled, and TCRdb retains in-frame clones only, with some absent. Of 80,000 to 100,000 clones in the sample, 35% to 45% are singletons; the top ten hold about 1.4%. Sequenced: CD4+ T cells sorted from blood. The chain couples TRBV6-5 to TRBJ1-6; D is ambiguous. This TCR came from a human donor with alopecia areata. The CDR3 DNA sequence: TGTGCCAGCGGGCTGGTCCGGGAGTCACCCCTCCACTTT. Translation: CASGLVRESPLHF.